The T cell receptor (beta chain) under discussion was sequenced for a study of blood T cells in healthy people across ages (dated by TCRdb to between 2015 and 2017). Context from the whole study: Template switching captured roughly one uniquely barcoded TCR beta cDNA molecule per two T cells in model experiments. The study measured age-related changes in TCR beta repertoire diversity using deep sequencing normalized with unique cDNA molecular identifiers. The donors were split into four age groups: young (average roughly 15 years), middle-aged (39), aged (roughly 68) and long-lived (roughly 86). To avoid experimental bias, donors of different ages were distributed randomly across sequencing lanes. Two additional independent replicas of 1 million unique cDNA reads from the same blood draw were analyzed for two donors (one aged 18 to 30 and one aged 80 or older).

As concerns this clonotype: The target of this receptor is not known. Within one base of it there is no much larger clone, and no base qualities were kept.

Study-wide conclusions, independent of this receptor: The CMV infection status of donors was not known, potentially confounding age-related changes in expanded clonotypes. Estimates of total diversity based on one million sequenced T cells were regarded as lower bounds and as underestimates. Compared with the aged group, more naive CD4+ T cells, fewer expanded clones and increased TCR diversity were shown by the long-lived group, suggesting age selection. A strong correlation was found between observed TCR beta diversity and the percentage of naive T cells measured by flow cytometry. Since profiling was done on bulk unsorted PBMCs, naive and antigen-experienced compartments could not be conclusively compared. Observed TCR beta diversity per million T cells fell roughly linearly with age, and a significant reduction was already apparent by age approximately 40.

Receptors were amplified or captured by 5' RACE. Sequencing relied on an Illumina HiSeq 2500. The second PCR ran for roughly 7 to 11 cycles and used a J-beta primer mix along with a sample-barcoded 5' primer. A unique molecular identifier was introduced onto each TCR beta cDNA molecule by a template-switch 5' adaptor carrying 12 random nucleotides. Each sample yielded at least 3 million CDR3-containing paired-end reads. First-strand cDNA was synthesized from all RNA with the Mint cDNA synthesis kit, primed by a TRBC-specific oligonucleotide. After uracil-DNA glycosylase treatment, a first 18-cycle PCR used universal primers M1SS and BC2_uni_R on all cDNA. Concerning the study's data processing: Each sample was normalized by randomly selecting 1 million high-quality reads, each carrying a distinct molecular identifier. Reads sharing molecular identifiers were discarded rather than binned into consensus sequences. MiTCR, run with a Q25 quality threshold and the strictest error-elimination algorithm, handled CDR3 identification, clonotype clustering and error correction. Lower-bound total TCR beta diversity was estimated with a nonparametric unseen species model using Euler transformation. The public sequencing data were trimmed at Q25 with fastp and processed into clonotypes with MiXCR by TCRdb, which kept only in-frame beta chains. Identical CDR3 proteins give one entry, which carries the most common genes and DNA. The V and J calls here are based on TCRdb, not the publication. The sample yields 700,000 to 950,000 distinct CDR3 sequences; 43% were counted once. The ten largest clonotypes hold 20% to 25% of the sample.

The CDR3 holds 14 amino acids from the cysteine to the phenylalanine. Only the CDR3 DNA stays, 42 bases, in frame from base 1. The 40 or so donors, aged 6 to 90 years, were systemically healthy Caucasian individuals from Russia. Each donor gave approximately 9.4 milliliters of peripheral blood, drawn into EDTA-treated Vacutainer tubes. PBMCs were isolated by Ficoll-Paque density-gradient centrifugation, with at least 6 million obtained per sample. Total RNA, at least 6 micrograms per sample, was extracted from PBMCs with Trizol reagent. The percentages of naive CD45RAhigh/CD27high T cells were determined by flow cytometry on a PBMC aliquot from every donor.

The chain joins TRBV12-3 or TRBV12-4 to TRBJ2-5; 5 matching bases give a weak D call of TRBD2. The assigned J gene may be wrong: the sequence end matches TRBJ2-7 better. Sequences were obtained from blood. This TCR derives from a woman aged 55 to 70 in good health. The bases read TGTGCCAGCAGTGTAAGCGGCCGGCACTACGAGCAGTACTTC. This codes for CASSVSGRHYEQYF.